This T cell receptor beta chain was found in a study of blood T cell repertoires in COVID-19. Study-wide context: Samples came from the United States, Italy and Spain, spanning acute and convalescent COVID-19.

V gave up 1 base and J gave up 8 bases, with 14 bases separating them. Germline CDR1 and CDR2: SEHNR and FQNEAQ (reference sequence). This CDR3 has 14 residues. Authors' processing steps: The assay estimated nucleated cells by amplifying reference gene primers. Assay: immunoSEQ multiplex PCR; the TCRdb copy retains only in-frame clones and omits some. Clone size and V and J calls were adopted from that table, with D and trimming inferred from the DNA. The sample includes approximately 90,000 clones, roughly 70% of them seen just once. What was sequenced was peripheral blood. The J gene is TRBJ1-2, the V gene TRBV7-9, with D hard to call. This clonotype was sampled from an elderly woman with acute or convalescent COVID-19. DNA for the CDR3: TGTGCCAGCAGCTTAGATCCGTCCTCCGGGGGCTACACCTTC. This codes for CASSLDPSSGGYTF.